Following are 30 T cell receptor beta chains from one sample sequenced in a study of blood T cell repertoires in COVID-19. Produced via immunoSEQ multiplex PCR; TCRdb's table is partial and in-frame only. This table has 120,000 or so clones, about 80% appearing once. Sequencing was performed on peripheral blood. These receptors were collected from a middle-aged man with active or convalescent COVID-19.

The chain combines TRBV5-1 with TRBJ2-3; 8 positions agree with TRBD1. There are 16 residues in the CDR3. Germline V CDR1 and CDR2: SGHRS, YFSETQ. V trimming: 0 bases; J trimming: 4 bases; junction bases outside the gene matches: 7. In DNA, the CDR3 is TGCGCCAGCAGCTTGGAGGCAGGGGGCGTCTCAGATACGCAGTATTTT. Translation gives CASSLEAGGVSDTQYF. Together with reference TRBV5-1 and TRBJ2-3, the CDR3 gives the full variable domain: KAGVTQTPRYLIKTRGQQVTLSCSPISGHRSVSWYQQTPGQGLQFLFEYFSETQRNKGNFPGRFSGRQFSNSRSEMNVSTLELGDSALYLCASSLEAGGVSDTQYFGPGTRLTVL.

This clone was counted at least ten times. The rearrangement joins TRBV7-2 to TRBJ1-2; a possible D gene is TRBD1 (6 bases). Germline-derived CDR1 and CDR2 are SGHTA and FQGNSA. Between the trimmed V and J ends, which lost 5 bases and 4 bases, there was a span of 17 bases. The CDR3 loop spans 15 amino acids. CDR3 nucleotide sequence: TGTGCCAGCAGCCCTAAGGCGGGGGCGGGCTATGGCTACACCTTC. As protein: CASSPKAGAGYGYTF.

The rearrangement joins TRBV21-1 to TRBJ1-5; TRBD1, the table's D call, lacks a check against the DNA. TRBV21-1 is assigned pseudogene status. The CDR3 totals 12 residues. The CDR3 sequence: CASKQINQPQHF. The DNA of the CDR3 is TGTGCCAGCAAACAGATCAATCAGCCCCAGCATTTT.

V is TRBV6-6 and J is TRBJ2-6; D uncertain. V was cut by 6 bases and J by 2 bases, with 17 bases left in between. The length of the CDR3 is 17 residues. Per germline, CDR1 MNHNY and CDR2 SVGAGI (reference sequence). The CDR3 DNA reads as TGTGCCAGCAGCCGAATGGGCAATACGGCTGGGGCCAACGTCCTGACTTTC. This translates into CASSRMGNTAGANVLTF.

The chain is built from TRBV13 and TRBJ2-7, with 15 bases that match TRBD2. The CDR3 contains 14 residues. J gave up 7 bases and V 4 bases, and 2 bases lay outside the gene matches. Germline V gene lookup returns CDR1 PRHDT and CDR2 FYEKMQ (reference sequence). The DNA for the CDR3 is TGTGCCAGCAGCTCGGGACTAGCGGGAGGTGAGCAGTACTTC. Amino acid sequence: CASSSGLAGGEQYF.

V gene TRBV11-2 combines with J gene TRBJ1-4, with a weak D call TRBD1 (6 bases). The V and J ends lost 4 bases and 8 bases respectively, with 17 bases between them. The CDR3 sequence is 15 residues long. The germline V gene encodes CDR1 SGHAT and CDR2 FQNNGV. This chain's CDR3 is CASSSLQGFGEKLFF. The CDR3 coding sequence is TGTGCCAGCAGCTCGCTCCAGGGGTTTGGGGAAAAACTGTTTTTT.

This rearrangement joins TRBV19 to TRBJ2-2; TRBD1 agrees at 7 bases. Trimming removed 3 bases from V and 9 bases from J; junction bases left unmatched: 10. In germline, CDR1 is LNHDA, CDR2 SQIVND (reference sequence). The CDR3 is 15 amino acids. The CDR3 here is CASSIPDRVFRELFF. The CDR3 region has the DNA TGTGCCAGTAGTATCCCCGACAGGGTATTCCGGGAGCTGTTTTTT.

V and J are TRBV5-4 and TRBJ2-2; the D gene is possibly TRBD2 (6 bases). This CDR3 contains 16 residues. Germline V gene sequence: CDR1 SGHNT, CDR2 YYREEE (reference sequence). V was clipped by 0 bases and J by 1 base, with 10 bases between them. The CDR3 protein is CASSLDGGRNTGELFF. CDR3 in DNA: TGTGCCAGCAGCTTGGATGGAGGGCGGAACACCGGGGAGCTGTTTTTT.

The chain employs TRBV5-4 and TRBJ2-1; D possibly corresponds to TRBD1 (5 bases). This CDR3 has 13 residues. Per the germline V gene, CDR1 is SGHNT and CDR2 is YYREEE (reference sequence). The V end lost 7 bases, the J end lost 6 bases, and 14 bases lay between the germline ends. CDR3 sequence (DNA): TGTGCCAGCCGGGCAGGGAACTTCAATGAGCAGTTCTTC. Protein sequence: CASRAGNFNEQFF.

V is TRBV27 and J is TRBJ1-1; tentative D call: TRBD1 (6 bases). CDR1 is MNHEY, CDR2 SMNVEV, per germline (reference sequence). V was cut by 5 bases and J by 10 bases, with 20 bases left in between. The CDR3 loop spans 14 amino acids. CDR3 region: CASSAGGHSGRAFF. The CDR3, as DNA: TGTGCCAGCAGTGCGGGGGGACACTCGGGAAGAGCTTTCTTT.

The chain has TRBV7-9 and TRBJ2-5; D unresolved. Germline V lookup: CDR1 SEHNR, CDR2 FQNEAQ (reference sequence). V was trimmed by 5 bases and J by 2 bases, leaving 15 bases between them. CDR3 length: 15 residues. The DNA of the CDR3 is TGTGCCAGCAGCCCGTTGACGGGTGGACAAGAGACCCAGTACTTC. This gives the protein CASSPLTGGQETQYF.

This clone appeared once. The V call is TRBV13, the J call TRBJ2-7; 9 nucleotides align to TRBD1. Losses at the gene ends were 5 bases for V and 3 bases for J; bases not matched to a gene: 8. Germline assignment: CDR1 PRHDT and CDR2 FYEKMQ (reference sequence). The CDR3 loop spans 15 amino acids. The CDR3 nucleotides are TGTGCCAGCAGCCGAGGGACAGGGAAACTCTACGAGCAGTACTTC. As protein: CASSRGTGKLYEQYF.

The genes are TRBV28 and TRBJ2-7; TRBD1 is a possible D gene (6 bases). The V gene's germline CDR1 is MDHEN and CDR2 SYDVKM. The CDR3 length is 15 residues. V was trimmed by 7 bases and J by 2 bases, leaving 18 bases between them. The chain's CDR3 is CASTARGSVAYEQYF. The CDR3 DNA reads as TGTGCCAGCACGGCTAGGGGGAGCGTGGCCTACGAGCAGTACTTC.

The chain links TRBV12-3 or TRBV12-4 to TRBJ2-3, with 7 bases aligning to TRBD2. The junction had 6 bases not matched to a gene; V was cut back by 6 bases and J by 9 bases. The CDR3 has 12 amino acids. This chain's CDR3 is CASREAGLTQYF. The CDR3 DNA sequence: TGTGCCAGCAGGGAAGCGGGACTGACGCAGTATTTT.

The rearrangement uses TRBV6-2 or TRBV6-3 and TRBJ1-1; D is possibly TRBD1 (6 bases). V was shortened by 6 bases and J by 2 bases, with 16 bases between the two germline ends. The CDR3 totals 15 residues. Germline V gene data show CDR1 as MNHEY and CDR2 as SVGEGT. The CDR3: CASSAGGLGNTEAFF. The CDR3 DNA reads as TGTGCCAGCAGCGCGGGGGGGCTAGGAAACACTGAAGCTTTCTTT.

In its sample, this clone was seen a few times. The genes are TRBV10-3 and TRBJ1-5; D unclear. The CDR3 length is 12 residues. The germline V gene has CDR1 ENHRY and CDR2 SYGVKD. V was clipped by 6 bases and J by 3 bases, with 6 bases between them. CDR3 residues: CAIRAPNQPQHF. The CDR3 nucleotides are TGTGCCATCAGAGCCCCCAATCAGCCCCAGCATTTT.

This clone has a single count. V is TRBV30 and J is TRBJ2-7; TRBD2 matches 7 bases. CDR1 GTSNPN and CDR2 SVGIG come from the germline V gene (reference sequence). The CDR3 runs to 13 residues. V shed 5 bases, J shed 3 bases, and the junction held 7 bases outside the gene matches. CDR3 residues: CAWVAGSGYEQYF. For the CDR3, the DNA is TGTGCCTGGGTAGCGGGCTCGGGCTACGAGCAGTACTTC. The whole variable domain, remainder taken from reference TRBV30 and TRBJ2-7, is SQTIHQWPATLVQPVGSPLSLECTVEGTSNPNLYWYRQAAGRGLQLLFYSVGIGQISSEVPQNLSASRPQDRQFILSSKKLLLSDSGFYLCAWVAGSGYEQYFGPGTRLTVT.

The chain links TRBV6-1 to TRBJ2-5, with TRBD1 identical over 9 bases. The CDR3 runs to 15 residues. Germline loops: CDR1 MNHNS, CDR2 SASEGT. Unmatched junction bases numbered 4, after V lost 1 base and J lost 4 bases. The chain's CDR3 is CASSEGWGQGETQYF. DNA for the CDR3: TGTGCCAGCAGTGAAGGATGGGGACAGGGAGAGACCCAGTACTTC.

CDR3 coding DNA: TGTGCCAGCAGCTTTTCACAGGGAACAACAAGCACAGATACGCAGTATTTT. Its translation is CASSFSQGTTSTDTQYF. The rearrangement uses TRBV7-9 and TRBJ2-3; tentatively, D is TRBD1 (6 bases). V dropped 3 bases and J dropped 0 bases, with 16 bases sitting between them. Germline V gene lookup returns CDR1 SEHNR and CDR2 FQNEAQ (reference sequence). The CDR3 is made up of 17 amino acids. Looking up the rest from reference TRBV7-9 and TRBJ2-3 gives the full variable domain: DTGVSQNPRHKITKRGQNVTFRCDPISEHNRLYWYRQTLGQGPEFLTYFQNEAQLEKSRLLSDRFSAERPKGSFSTLEIQRTEQGDSAMYLCASSFSQGTTSTDTQYFGPGTRLTVL.

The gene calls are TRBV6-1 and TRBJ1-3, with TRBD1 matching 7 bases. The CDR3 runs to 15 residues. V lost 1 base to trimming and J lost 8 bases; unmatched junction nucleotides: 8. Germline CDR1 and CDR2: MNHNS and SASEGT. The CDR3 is CASSEGDRVIYTIYF. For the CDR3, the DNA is TGTGCCAGCAGTGAAGGAGACAGGGTGATTTACACCATATATTTT.

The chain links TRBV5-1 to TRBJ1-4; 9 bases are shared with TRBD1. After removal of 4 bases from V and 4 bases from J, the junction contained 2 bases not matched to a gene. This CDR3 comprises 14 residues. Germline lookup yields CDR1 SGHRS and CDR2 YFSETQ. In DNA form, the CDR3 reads TGCGCCAGCAGCGCGGGACAGGGTAATGAAAAACTGTTTTTT. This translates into CASSAGQGNEKLFF.

The CDR3 DNA sequence: TGTGCCAGCAGCATTAGTATCCTAGCGTCCACCGGGGAGCTGTTTTTT. It is translated as CASSISILASTGELFF. The J gene is TRBJ2-2, the V gene TRBV7-2; D perhaps matches TRBD2 (6 bases). Germline values: CDR1 SGHTA, CDR2 FQGNSA. The CDR3 has 16 residues. V gave up 5 bases and J gave up 4 bases, with 17 bases separating them. The variable domain in full, completed from reference TRBV7-2 and TRBJ2-2, reads GAGVSQSPSNKVTEKGKDVELRCDPISGHTALYWYRQSLGQGLEFLIYFQGNSAPDKSGLPSDRFSAERTGGSVSTLTIQRTQQEDSAVYLCASSISILASTGELFFGEGSRLTVL.

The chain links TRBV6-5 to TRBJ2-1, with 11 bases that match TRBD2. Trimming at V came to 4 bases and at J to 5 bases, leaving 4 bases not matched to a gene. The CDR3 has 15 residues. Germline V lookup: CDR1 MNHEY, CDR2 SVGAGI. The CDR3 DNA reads TGTGCCAGCAGTTGGGGACTAGCGGAGAACAATGAGCAGTTCTTC. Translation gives CASSWGLAENNEQFF.

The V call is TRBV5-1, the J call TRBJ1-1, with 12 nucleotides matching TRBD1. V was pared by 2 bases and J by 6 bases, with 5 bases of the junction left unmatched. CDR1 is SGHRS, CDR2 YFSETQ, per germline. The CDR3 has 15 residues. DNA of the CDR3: TGCGCCAGCAGCTTCGGGACAGGGGGCCGCGCTGAAGCTTTCTTT. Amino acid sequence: CASSFGTGGRAEAFF. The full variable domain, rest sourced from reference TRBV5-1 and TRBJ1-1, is KAGVTQTPRYLIKTRGQQVTLSCSPISGHRSVSWYQQTPGQGLQFLFEYFSETQRNKGNFPGRFSGRQFSNSRSEMNVSTLELGDSALYLCASSFGTGGRAEAFFGQGTRLTVV.

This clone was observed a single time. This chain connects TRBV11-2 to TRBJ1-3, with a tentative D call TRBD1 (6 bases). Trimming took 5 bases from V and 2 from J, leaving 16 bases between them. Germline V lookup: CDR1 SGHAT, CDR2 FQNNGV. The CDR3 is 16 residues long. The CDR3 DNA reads TGTGCCAGCAGCATCGCAGACAGGTTTGCTGGAAACACCATATATTTT. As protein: CASSIADRFAGNTIYF. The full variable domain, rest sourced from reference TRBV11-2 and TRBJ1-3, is EAGVAQSPRYKIIEKRQSVAFWCNPISGHATLYWYQQILGQGPKLLIQFQNNGVVDDSQLPKDRFSAERLKGVDSTLKIQPAKLEDSAVYLCASSIADRFAGNTIYFGEGSWLTVV.

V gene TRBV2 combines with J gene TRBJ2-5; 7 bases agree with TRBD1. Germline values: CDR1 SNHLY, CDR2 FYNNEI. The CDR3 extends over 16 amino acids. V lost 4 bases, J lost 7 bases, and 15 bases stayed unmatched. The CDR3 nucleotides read TGTGCCAGCAGTGCGGAAACAGGGGTATCAGGAGGGACCCAGTACTTC. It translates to CASSAETGVSGGTQYF.

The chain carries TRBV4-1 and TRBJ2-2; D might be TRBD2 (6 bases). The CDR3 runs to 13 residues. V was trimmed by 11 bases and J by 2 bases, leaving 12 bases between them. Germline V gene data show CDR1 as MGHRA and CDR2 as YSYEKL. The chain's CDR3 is CAGGDLNTGELFF. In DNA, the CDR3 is TGCGCCGGAGGGGACCTAAACACCGGGGAGCTGTTTTTT.

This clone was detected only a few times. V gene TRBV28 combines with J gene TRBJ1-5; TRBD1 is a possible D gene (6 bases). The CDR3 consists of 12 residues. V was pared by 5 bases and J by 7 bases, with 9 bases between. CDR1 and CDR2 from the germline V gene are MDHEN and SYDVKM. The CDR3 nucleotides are TGTGCCAGCAGTCTTCAGGGGCAGCCCCAGCATTTT. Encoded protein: CASSLQGQPQHF.

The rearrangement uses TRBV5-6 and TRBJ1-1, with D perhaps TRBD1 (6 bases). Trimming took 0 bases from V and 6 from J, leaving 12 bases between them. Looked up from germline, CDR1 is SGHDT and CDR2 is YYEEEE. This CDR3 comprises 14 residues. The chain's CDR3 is CASSLAGATAEAFF. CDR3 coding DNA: TGTGCCAGCAGCTTGGCAGGGGCTACGGCTGAAGCTTTCTTT.

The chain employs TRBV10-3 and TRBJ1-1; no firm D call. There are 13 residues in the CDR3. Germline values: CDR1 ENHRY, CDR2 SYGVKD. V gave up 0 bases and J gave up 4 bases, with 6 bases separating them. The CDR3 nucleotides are TGTGCCATCAGTGAGTCGGCGGGCACTGAAGCTTTCTTT. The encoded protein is CAISESAGTEAFF.